The 14 T cell receptor beta chains below come from one sample, sequenced in a study of blood T cell repertoires in COVID-19. Here immunoSEQ multiplex PCR was the method, and the copy in TCRdb shows in-frame clones only, minus some. Of about 200,000 clones listed, nearly 90% are singletons. Sequencing was carried out using peripheral blood. These receptors were taken from a man aged 50 or older with acute or convalescent COVID-19.

The chain carries TRBV19 and TRBJ1-1; TRBD1 aligns across 8 bases. V shed 4 bases, J shed 5 bases, and the junction held 6 bases outside the gene matches. Germline assignment: CDR1 LNHDA and CDR2 SQIVND (reference sequence). The CDR3 has 14 residues. CDR3 nucleotide sequence: TGTGCCAGTAGTAAAGGACAGGGAGGGACTGAAGCTTTCTTT. Encoded protein: CASSKGQGGTEAFF. Supplemented by reference TRBV19 and TRBJ1-1, the full variable domain reads DGGITQSPKYLFRKEGQNVTLSCEQNLNHDAMYWYRQDPGQGLRLIYYSQIVNDFQKGDIAEGYSVSREKKESFPLTVTSAQKNPTAFYLCASSKGQGGTEAFFGQGTRLTVV.

This chain links TRBV2 with TRBJ2-3, with 9 positions matching TRBD1. The ends lost 6 bases at V and 0 bases at J; junction bases unmatched: 7. Germline V gene sequence: CDR1 SNHLY, CDR2 FYNNEI. The CDR3 runs 16 residues. The CDR3: CASSPQGATSTDTQYF. CDR3 in DNA: TGTGCCAGCAGCCCACAGGGGGCCACTAGCACAGATACGCAGTATTTT.

The chain has TRBV6-6 and TRBJ1-6; D remains ambiguous. This CDR3 has 13 residues. CDR1 and CDR2 (germline): MNHNY, SVGAGI (reference sequence). The V end lost 2 bases, the J end lost 5 bases, and 4 bases lay between the germline ends. CDR3: CASSYPNNSPLHF. CDR3 in DNA: TGTGCCAGCAGTTACCCAAATAATTCACCCCTCCACTTT.

The chain recombines TRBV9 with TRBJ1-2; D ambiguous. The germline CDR1 and CDR2 sequences are SGDLS and YYNGEE. The CDR3 spans 15 residues. The germline V and J ends were trimmed by 0 bases and 4 bases, with 13 bases remaining between them. The CDR3 sequence: CASSVGASAGYGYTF. The CDR3 DNA is TGTGCCAGCAGCGTAGGAGCGAGCGCCGGCTATGGCTACACCTTC.

The CDR3 sequence is CASSVGAQNEQYF. The DNA for the CDR3 is TGTGCCAGCAGCGTAGGTGCACAGAACGAGCAGTACTTC. J is TRBJ2-7 and V is TRBV9, with D uncertain. Germline CDR1 SGDLS, CDR2 YYNGEE. V lost 0 bases, J lost 5 bases, and 9 bases lay in between. This CDR3 has 13 amino acids.

This clone was observed a handful of times. The genes are TRBV5-4 and TRBJ2-5; weak D call: TRBD1 (5 bases). The V and J ends lost 4 bases and 5 bases respectively, with 15 bases between them. This CDR3 has 14 residues. Germline loops: CDR1 SGHNT, CDR2 YYREEE (reference sequence). This chain's CDR3 is CASSVGARRETQYF. DNA of the CDR3: TGTGCCAGCAGCGTAGGGGCCCGGCGGGAGACCCAGTACTTC.

The chain recombines TRBV15 with TRBJ1-3, with 8 positions matching TRBD1. The CDR3 length is 16 residues. V lost 3 bases and J lost 0; bases outside the gene matches: 4. Germline CDR1 LNHNV, CDR2 YYDKDF (reference sequence). Here the CDR3 reads CATSRWTGTSGNTIYF. The CDR3 coding sequence is TGTGCCACCAGCAGGTGGACAGGGACCTCTGGAAACACCATATATTTT.

Concerning this clone: This CDR3 is also generated by other DNA sequences in the sample. J is TRBJ2-5 and V is TRBV5-1; 7 nucleotides align to TRBD1. This CDR3 is 13 amino acids long. After removal of 1 base from V and 5 bases from J, the junction contained 2 bases not matched to a gene. Germline V gives CDR1 SGHRS, CDR2 YFSETQ. The CDR3 nucleotides read TGCGCCAGCAGCTTGACAGGGGAGGAGACCCAGTACTTC. Its translation is CASSLTGEETQYF.

The chain joins TRBV7-3 to TRBJ2-3; 7 nucleotides match TRBD2. Germline CDR1 reads SGHTA; CDR2 reads FQGTGA. The CDR3 is 16 amino acids. Trimming at V came to 2 bases and at J to 2 bases, leaving 7 bases not matched to a gene. DNA of the CDR3: TGTGCCAGCAGCTTACTCCCGGGAGGCAACACAGATACGCAGTATTTT. This translates into CASSLLPGGNTDTQYF. Filled out from reference TRBV7-3 and TRBJ2-3, the complete variable domain reads GAGVSQTPSNKVTEKGKYVELRCDPISGHTALYWYRQSLGQGPEFLIYFQGTGAADDSGLPNDRFFAVRPEGSVSTLKIQRTERGDSAVYLCASSLLPGGNTDTQYFGPGTRLTVL.

The gene calls are TRBV12-3 or TRBV12-4 and TRBJ2-7, with no clear D. This CDR3 region has 12 residues. The germline V and J ends were trimmed by 4 bases and 5 bases, with 9 bases remaining between them. The CDR3 loop reads CASSYRAHEQYF. CDR3 bases: TGTGCCAGCAGTTATCGAGCCCACGAGCAGTACTTC.

The chain recombines TRBV5-1 with TRBJ2-6; D is unclear. V lost 3 bases and J 2 bases, leaving 6 bases between the germline ends. The germline gives CDR1 SGHRS, CDR2 YFSETQ. The CDR3 consists of 14 residues. CDR3 DNA sequence: TGCGCCAGCAGCTCGACAACTGGGGCCAACGTCCTGACTTTC. Its translation: CASSSTTGANVLTF. The full variable domain, completed using reference TRBV5-1 and TRBJ2-6, is KAGVTQTPRYLIKTRGQQVTLSCSPISGHRSVSWYQQTPGQGLQFLFEYFSETQRNKGNFPGRFSGRQFSNSRSEMNVSTLELGDSALYLCASSSTTGANVLTFGAGSRLTVL.

The chain couples TRBV7-2 to TRBJ1-1; no clear D. The CDR3 consists of 14 residues. Between the trimmed V and J ends, which lost 5 bases and 1 base, there was a span of 11 bases. Germline CDR1 and CDR2: SGHTA and FQGNSA. Here the CDR3 reads CASSPLSGNTEAFF. CDR3 nucleotide sequence: TGTGCCAGCAGCCCACTCAGCGGGAACACTGAAGCTTTCTTT. The full variable domain, with the rest looked up from reference TRBV7-2 and TRBJ1-1, is GAGVSQSPSNKVTEKGKDVELRCDPISGHTALYWYRQSLGQGLEFLIYFQGNSAPDKSGLPSDRFSAERTGGSVSTLTIQRTQQEDSAVYLCASSPLSGNTEAFFGQGTRLTVV.

The rearrangement joins TRBV7-3 to TRBJ2-1; 11 positions match TRBD1. V lost 3 bases, J lost 3 bases, and 1 base stayed unmatched. This CDR3 has 15 amino acids. Germline CDR1 is SGHTA and CDR2 is FQGTGA. The CDR3 DNA follows: TGTGCCAGCAGCTTGGGACAGGGGGGCTACAATGAGCAGTTCTTC. As protein: CASSLGQGGYNEQFF.

V is TRBV5-1 and J is TRBJ1-1, with D perhaps matching TRBD1 (5 bases). Trimming stripped 7 bases from V and 1 base from J, with 11 bases between. This CDR3 has 13 residues. Germline CDR1 and CDR2: SGHRS and YFSETQ. CDR3 nucleotides: TGCGCCAGCGCCACAGGACAGAACACTGAAGCTTTCTTT. Protein product: CASATGQNTEAFF.